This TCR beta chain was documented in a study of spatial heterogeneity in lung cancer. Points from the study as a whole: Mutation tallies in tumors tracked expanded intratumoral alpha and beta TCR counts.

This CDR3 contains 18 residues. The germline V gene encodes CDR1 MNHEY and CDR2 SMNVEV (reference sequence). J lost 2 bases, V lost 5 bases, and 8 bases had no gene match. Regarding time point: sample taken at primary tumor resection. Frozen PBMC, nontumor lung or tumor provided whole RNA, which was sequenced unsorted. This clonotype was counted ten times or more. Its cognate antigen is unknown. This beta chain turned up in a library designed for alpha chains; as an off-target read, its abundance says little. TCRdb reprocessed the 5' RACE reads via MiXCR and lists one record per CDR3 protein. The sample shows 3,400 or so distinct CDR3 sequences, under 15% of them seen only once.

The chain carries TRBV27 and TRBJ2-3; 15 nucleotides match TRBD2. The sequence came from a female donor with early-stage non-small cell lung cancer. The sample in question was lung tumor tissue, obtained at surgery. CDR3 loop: CASSVRGLAGGFTDTQYF. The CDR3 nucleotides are TGTGCCAGCAGTGTACGCGGACTAGCGGGGGGGTTCACAGATACGCAGTATTTT.